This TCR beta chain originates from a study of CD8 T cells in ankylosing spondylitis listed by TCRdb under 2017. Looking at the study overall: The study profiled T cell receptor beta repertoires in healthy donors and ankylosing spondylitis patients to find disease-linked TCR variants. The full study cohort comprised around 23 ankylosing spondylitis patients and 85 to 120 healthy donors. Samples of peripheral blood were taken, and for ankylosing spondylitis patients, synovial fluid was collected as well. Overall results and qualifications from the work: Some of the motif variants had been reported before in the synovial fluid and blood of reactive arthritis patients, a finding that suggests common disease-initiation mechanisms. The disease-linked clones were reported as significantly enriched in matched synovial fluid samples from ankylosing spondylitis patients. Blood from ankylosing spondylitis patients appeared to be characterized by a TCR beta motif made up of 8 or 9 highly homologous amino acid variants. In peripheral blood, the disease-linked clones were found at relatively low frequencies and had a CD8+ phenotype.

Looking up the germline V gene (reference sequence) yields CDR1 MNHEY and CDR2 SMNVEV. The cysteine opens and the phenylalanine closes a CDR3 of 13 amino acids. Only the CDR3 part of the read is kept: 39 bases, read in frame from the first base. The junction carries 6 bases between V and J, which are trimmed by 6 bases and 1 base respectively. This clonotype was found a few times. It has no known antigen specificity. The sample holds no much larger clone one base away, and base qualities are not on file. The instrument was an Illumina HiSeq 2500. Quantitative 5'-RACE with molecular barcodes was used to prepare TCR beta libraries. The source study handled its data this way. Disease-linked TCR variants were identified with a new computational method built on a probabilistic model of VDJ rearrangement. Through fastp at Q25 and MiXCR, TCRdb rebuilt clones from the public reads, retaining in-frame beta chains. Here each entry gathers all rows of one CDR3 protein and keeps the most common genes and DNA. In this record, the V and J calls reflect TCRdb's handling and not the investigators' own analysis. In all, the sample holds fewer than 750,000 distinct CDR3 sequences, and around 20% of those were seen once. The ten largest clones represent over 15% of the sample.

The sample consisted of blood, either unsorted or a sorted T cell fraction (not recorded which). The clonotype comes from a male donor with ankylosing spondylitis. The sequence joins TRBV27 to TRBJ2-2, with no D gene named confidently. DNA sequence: TGTGCCAGCAGACGAATGAACACCGGGGAGCTGTTTTTT. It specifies CASRRMNTGELFF.